Sequencing of this TCR beta chain was carried out in a study of cytomegalovirus exposure and HLA in healthy donors. V lost 4 bases and J lost 4, with 17 bases in between. The CDR3 spans 15 residues. Germline-derived CDR1 and CDR2 are SGDLS and YYNGEE. General study results and limits: As a later analysis revealed, most CMV-associated TCR beta chains appeared HLA-restricted. Serostatus for CMV was the only available immune exposure information.

A multiplex PCR was run with 60 Vbeta primers and 13 Jbeta primers. Clones were sequenced by immunoSEQ multiplex PCR, and TCRdb holds only the in-frame ones, with some missing. The table lists about 120,000 clones. Concerning this clone: Its antigen remains unknown.

V and J are TRBV9 and TRBJ1-2; unclear D gene. Sequencing input: PBMCs. The sequence was collected from a man between 18 and 35 years old in good health and CMV-seronegative. This chain's CDR3 is CASSPNSEGGYGYTF. The CDR3 coding sequence is TGTGCCAGCAGCCCTAACTCAGAGGGAGGCTATGGCTACACCTTC.